The clone carrying this TCR beta chain was seen at least ten times. Its antigen is unknown. Germline V gene data show CDR1 as SGHTA and CDR2 as FQGNSA. The germline V and J ends were trimmed by 8 bases and 2 bases, with 16 bases remaining between them. The CDR3 spans 15 residues. This record comes from a study of identical twins. Study observations and caveats: These conclusions were based on statistical analysis (cross-sectional, not following the same donors). Researchers caution that invariant MAIT and iNKT cells could partly confound zero-insertion analyses.

Template switching added a universal primer binding site, and final cDNA carried unique molecular identifiers. TCRdb analysed the 5' RACE reads with MiXCR anew, one entry per CDR3 protein. The sample has 200,000 to 250,000 distinct CDR3 sequences, 5.5% to 7% seen once. The data also belong to a second study, concerning yellow fever vaccine responses in identical twins. Turning to that study: Twins reportedly mounted vaccine T cell responses that seemed partly convergent, partly personalized.

The chain joins TRBV7-2 to TRBJ2-1; D not resolved. This TCR derives from a woman in her late teens or twenties in good health. Sequenced input: memory (CD45RO+) T cells sorted from blood. CDR3 in DNA: TGTGCCAGCGGCCATTCTAGTGGGCCCTACAATGAGCAGTTCTTC. Protein product: CASGHSSGPYNEQFF.